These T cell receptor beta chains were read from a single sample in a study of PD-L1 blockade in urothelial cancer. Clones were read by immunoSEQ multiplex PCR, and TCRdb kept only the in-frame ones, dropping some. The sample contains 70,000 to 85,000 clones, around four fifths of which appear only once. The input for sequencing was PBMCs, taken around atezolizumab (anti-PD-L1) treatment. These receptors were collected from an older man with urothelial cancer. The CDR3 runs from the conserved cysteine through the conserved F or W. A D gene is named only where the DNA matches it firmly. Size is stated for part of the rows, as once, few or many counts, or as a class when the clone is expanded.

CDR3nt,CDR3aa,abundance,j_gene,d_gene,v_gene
TGCAGCGTTGTAAATCACAATGAGCAGTTCTTC,CSVVNHNEQFF,.,TRBJ2-1,.,TRBV29-1
TGTGCCAGCAGTAATCAGGGTTCGGCTAATGAAAAACTGTTTTTT,CASSNQGSANEKLFF,.,TRBJ1-4,.,TRBV6-1
TGTGCCAGCAGCTTAGCCTCACTCCGGGACACCACCGAAGCTTTCTTT,CASSLASLRDTTEAFF,.,TRBJ1-1,.,TRBV7-9
TGTGCCAGCAGCACACACTCCTGGACTACCAACTCCTACGAGCAGTACTTC,CASSTHSWTTNSYEQYF,.,TRBJ2-7,.,TRBV11-1
TGTGCCAGCAGCCCCCGGACAGGGCTCTCTGGGGCCAACGTCCTGACTTTC,CASSPRTGLSGANVLTF,.,TRBJ2-6,TRBD1,TRBV7-7
TGTGCCAGCCATTACAGTGGACTCACTGAAGCTTTCTTT,CASHYSGLTEAFF,.,TRBJ1-1,.,TRBV6-5
TGTGCCAGCAGTTCACCCGGGACAGATGGCTACACCTTC,CASSSPGTDGYTF,few,TRBJ1-2,TRBD1,TRBV28
TGTGCCAGCAGTTTAGGGGCTAGCGGGAGTTGGGAGACCCAGTACTTC,CASSLGASGSWETQYF,.,TRBJ2-5,TRBD2,TRBV27
TGTGCCAGCAGTGAAGATACTAGCGGGATTGAGCAGTACTTC,CASSEDTSGIEQYF,.,TRBJ2-7,TRBD2,TRBV6-1
TGTGCCAGCCAACAGGGTCGGCTGTTTTTT,CASQQGRLFF,.,TRBJ1-4,.,TRBV2
TGTGCCTGGAAGAACAGTTTCTCTGGGGCCAACGTCCTGATTTTC,CAWKNSFSGANVLIF,.,TRBJ2-6,.,TRBV30
TGTGCGGTGTCCGGGACTTCGAATTTCCAAGAGACCCAGTACTTC,CAVSGTSNFQETQYF,.,TRBJ2-5,.,TRBV19
TGTGCCAGCAGCCTAGGGACAGGATATGGCTACACCTTC,CASSLGTGYGYTF,.,TRBJ1-2,TRBD1,TRBV7-8
TGTGCCAGCAGTTCCGCGGCAGGGGCAGCTAACTATGGCTACACCTTC,CASSSAAGAANYGYTF,.,TRBJ1-2,.,TRBV28
TGTGCCAGCAGCGTAGCTGCGGGGGAAACAGATACGCAGTATTTT,CASSVAAGETDTQYF,.,TRBJ2-3,TRBD2,TRBV9
TGTGCCAGCAGCATTGGGGGGGGTCGGGGCAATCAGCCCCAGCATTTT,CASSIGGGRGNQPQHF,.,TRBJ1-5,.,TRBV5-4
TGTGCCAGCAGCCCCATACTAGCGGGGTTCTACAATGAGCAGTTCTTC,CASSPILAGFYNEQFF,.,TRBJ2-1,TRBD2,TRBV7-2
TGTGCCAGCAGCGTTAGCGGGGGCGGGGGTCGGACCTTT,CASSVSGGGGRTF,few,TRBJ1-1,.,TRBV7-8
TGTGCCAGTAGTCCCCTTTTCGGGAACACTGAAGCCTTCTTT,CASSPLFGNTEAFF,.,TRBJ1-1,.,TRBV19
TGCGCCAGCAGCCAAAGGGGTCAGGGATTCACCGGGGAGCTGTTTTTT,CASSQRGQGFTGELFF,.,TRBJ2-2,.,TRBV4-1
TGTGCCAGCAGTGAAGGCAGATCCAGGTCCTACGAGCAGTACTTC,CASSEGRSRSYEQYF,once,TRBJ2-7,.,TRBV6-1
TGTGCCAGCAATAACAGGGGGAGCTCCTACAATGAGCAGTTCTTC,CASNNRGSSYNEQFF,once,TRBJ2-1,TRBD1,TRBV27
TGTGCCAGTAGACAGGGGGCTAGCAATCAGCCCCAGCATTTT,CASRQGASNQPQHF,.,TRBJ1-5,TRBD1,TRBV19
TGCAGCGTTGCAGGGGATACTGAAGCTTTCTTT,CSVAGDTEAFF,.,TRBJ1-1,.,TRBV29-1
TGTGCCAGCAGCCGAGAGAACACAGATACGCAGTATTTT,CASSRENTDTQYF,.,TRBJ2-3,.,TRBV7-2
TGTGCCAGCAGCTTGTTGCGGACGAACACCGGGGAGCTGTTTTTT,CASSLLRTNTGELFF,.,TRBJ2-2,.,TRBV5-6
TGCGCCAGCAGTGAGTCGGTGGGACAGGGGGCGACCGGGGAGCTGTTTTTT,CASSESVGQGATGELFF,.,TRBJ2-2,TRBD1,TRBV10-2
TGTGCCAGCAGCTTGGAGGGGACAGCTAGCGGGAGGGATGGGATCGGTAGTGTCTTC,CASSLEGTASGRDGIGSVF,.,TRBJ2-1,TRBD2,TRBV5-6